This paragraph covers one TCR beta chain sequence. Its antigen is not identified. The record originates from a study of T cell repertoires in cytomegalovirus infection. Regarding the study as a whole: In two of eight donors, the top clonotype was HLA-C-restricted CMV-specific.

The CDR3 contains 15 residues. Trimming cost V 6 bases and J 6 bases; bases outside gene matches: 7. MiXCR, applied by TCRdb to the reads, yields one record per CDR3 protein. The sample carries hundreds of thousands of distinct CDR3 sequences, 33% recorded once. This sequence joins TRBV12-3 or TRBV12-4 and TRBJ2-4; 11 positions agree with TRBD2. The sample in question was cultured PBMCs, obtained from culture after CMV antigen stimulation. The TCR originated in a human donor in good health (CMV status not recorded). Some clones in this sample may be carry-over from other donors' samples. The CDR3 DNA follows: TGTGCCAGCAGCTCCGGGACTAGCGGACGAAACATTCAGTACTTC. Translating gives CASSSGTSGRNIQYF.